This entry concerns a single TCR beta chain. This sample stems from a study of blood T cell repertoires in COVID-19. Study in general: Sites in the United States, Italy and Spain provided acute and convalescent COVID-19 samples.

The table came from immunoSEQ multiplex PCR; TCRdb's copy has only in-frame clones and leaves some out. The table records about 150,000 clones, about 85% of them present only once. The CDR3 has 17 residues. Germline V gives CDR1 SGHTA, CDR2 FQGTGA. After removal of 5 bases from V and 6 bases from J, the junction contained 14 bases not matched to a gene. Sequenced sample: peripheral blood. This sequence was found in a man aged 55 to 70 with COVID-19, enrolled during active disease. This chain connects TRBV7-3 to TRBJ1-1; TRBD1 agrees at 11 bases. The CDR3: CASSPHGTGGGSAEAFF. In DNA, the CDR3 is TGTGCCAGCAGCCCCCACGGGACAGGGGGAGGATCGGCTGAAGCTTTCTTT.